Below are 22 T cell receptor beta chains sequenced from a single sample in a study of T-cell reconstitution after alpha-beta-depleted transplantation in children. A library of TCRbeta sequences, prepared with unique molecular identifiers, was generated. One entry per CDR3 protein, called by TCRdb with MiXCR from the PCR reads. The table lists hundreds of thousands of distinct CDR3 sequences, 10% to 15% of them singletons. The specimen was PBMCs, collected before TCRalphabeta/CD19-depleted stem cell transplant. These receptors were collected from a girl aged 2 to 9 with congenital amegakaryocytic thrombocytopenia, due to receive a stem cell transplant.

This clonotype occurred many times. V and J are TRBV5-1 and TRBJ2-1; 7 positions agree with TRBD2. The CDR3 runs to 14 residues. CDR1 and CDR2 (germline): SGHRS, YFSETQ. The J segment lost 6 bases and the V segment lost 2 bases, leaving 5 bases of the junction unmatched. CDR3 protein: CASSFGTTTNEQFF. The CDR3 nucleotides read TGCGCCAGCAGCTTTGGGACTACAACCAATGAGCAGTTCTTC.

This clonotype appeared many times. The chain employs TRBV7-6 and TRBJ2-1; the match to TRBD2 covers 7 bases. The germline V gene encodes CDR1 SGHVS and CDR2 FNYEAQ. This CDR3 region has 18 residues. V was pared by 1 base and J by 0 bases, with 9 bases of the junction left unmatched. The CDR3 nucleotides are TGTGCCAGCAGCTTAGACGGAACTAGCGAGAGCTCCTACAATGAGCAGTTCTTC. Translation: CASSLDGTSESSYNEQFF. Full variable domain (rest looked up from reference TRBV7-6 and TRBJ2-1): GAGVSQSPRYKVTKRGQDVALRCDPISGHVSLYWYRQALGQGPEFLTYFNYEAQQDKSGLPNDRFSAERPEGSISTLTIQRTEQRDSAMYRCASSLDGTSESSYNEQFFGPGTRLTVL.

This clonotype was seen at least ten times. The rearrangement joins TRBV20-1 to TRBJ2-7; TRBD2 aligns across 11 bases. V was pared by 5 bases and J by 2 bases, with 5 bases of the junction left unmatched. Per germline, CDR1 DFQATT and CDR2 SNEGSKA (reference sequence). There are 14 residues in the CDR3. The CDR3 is CSAGTSGTTYEQYF. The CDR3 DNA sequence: TGCAGTGCTGGGACTAGCGGAACAACCTACGAGCAGTACTTC.

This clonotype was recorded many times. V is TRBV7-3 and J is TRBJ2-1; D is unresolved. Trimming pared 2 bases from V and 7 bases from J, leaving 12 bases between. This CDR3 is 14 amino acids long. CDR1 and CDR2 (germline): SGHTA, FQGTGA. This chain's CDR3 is CASSLATTPNEQFF. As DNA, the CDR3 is TGTGCCAGCAGCTTAGCTACGACCCCAAATGAGCAGTTCTTC. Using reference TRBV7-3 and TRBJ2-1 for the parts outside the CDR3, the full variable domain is GAGVSQTPSNKVTEKGKYVELRCDPISGHTALYWYRQSLGQGPEFLIYFQGTGAADDSGLPNDRFFAVRPEGSVSTLKIQRTERGDSAVYLCASSLATTPNEQFFGPGTRLTVL.

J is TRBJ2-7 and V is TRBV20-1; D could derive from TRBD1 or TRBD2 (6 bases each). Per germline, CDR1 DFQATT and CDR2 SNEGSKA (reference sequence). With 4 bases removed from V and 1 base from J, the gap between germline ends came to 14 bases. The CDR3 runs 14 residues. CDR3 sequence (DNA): TGCAGTGCTAAGGTTCGGAGGGGGTCCTACGAGCAGTACTTC. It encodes CSAKVRRGSYEQYF.

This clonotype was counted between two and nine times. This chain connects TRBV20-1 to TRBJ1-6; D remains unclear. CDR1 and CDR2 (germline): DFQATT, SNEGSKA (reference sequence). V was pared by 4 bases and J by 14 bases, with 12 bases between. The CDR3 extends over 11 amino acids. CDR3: CSATVSGALHF. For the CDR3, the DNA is TGCAGTGCTACCGTTTCCGGGGCCCTCCACTTT.

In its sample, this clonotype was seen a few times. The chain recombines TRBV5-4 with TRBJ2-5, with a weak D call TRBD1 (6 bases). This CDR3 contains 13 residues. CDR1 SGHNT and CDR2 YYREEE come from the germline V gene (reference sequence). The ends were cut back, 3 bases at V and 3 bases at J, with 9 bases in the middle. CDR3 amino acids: CASSSRDKETQYF. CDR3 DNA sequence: TGTGCCAGCAGCTCCCGGGACAAAGAGACCCAGTACTTC.

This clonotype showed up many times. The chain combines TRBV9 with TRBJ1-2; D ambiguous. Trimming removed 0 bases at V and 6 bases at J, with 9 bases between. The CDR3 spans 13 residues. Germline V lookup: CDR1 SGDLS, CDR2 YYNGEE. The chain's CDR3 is CASSVGGLDGYTF. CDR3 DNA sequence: TGTGCCAGCAGCGTAGGAGGGCTGGATGGCTACACCTTC.

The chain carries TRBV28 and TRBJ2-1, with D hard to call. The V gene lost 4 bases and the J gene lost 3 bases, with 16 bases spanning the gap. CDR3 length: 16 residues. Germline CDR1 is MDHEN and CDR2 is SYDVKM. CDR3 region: CASSSHRSANYNEQFF. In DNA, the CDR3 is TGTGCCAGCAGTTCCCACCGGAGCGCCAACTACAATGAGCAGTTCTTC.

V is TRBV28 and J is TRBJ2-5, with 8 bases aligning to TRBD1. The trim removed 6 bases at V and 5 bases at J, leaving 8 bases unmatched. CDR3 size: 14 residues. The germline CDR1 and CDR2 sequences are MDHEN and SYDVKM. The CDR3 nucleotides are TGTGCCAGCAGCCGACAGGGGATGTGGGAGACCCAGTACTTC. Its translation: CASSRQGMWETQYF.

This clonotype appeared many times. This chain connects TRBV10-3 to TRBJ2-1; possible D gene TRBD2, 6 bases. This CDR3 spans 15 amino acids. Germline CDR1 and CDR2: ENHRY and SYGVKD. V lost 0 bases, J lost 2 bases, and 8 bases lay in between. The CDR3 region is CAISESSGTYNEQFF. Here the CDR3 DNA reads TGTGCCATCAGTGAGTCTAGCGGAACCTACAATGAGCAGTTCTTC.

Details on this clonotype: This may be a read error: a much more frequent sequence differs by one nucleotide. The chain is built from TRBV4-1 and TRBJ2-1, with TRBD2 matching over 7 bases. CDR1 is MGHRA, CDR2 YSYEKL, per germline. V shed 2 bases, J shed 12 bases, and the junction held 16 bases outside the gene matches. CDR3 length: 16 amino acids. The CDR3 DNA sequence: TGCGCCAGCAGCCAATTCGGGACTACGGGGCGGAGTTGGCAGTTCTTC. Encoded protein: CASSQFGTTGRSWQFF.

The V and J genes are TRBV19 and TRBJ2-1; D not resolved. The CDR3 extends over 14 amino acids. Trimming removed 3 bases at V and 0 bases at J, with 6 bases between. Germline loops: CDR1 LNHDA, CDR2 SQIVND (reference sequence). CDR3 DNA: TGTGCCAGTAGTATGAGGAACTCCTACAATGAGCAGTTCTTC. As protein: CASSMRNSYNEQFF.

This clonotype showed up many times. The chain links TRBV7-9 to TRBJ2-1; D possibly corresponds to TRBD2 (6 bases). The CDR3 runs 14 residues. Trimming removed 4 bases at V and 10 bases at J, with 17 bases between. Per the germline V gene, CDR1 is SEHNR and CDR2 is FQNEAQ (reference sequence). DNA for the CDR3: TGTGCCAGCAGCTCTCGACTAGGGCTAAGGGAGCAGTTCTTC. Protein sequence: CASSSRLGLREQFF. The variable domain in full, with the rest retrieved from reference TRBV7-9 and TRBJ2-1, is DTGVSQNPRHKITKRGQNVTFRCDPISEHNRLYWYRQTLGQGPEFLTYFQNEAQLEKSRLLSDRFSAERPKGSFSTLEIQRTEQGDSAMYLCASSSRLGLREQFFGPGTRLTVL.

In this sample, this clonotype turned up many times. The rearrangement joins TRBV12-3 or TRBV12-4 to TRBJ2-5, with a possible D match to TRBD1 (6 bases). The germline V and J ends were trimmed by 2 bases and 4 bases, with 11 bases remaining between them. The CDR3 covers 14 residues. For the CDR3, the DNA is TGTGCCAGCAGTTTAAATCAGGGGTCAGAGACCCAGTACTTC. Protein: CASSLNQGSETQYF.

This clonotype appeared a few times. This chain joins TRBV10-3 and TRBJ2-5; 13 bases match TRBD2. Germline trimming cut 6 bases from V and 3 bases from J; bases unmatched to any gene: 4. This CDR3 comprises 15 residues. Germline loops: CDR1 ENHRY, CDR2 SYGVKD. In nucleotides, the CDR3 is TGTGCCATCAGCCTAGGACTAGCGGGAGAAGAGACCCAGTACTTC. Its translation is CAISLGLAGEETQYF.

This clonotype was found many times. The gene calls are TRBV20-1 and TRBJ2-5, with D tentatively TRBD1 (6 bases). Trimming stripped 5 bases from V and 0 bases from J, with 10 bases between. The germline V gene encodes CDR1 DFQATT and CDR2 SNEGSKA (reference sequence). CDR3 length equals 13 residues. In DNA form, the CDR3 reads TGCAGTGCTGATACAGGGAACCAAGAGACCCAGTACTTC. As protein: CSADTGNQETQYF.

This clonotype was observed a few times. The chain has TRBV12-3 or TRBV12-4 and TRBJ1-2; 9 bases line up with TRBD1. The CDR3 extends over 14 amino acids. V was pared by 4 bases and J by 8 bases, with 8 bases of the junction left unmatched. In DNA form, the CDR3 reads TGTGCCAGCAGTTGGACAGGGGCAATGAACGGCTACACCTTC. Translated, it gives CASSWTGAMNGYTF.

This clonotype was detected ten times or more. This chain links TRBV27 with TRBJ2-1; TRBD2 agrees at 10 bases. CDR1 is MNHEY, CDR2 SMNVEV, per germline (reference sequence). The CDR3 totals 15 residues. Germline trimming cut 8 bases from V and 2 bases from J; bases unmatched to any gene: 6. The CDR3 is CASAAGTSAYNEQFF. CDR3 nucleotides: TGTGCCAGCGCGGCCGGGACTAGCGCCTACAATGAGCAGTTCTTC.

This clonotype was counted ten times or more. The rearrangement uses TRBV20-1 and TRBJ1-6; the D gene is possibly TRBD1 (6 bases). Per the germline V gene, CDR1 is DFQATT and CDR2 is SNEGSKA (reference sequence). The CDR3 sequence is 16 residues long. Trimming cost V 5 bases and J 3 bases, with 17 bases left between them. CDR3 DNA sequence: TGCAGTGCTCGAGGGGGTTCGGGTGACTATAATTCACCCCTCCACTTT. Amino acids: CSARGGSGDYNSPLHF.

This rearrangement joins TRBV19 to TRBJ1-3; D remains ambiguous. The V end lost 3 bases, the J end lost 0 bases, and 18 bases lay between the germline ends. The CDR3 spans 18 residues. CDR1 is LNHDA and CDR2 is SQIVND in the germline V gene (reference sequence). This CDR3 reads CASSIHHPLKSSGNTIYF. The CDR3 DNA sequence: TGTGCCAGTAGTATTCACCACCCTTTGAAGAGCTCTGGAAACACCATATATTTT.

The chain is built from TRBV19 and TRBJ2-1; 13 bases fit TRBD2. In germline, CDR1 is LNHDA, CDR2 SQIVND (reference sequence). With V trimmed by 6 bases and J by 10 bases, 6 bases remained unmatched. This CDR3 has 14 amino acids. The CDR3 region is CASSLLAGGWEQFF. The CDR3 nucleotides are TGTGCCAGTAGCTTACTAGCGGGAGGGTGGGAGCAGTTCTTC.